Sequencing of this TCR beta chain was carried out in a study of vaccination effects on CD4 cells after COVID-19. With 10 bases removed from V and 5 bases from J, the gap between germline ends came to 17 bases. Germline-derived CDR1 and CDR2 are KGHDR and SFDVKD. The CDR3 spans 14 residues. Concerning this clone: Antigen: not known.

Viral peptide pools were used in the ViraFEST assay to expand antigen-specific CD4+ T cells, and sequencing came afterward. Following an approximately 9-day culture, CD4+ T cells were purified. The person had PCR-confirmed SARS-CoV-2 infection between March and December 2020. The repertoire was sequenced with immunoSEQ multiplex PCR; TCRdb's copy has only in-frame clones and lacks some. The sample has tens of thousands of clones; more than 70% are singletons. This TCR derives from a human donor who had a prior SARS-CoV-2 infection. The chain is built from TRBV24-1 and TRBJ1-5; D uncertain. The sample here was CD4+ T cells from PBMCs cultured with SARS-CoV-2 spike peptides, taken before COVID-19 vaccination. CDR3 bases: TGTGCCACACAGTCTGCGGGCGGCGATCAGCCCCAGCATTTT. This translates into CATQSAGGDQPQHF.